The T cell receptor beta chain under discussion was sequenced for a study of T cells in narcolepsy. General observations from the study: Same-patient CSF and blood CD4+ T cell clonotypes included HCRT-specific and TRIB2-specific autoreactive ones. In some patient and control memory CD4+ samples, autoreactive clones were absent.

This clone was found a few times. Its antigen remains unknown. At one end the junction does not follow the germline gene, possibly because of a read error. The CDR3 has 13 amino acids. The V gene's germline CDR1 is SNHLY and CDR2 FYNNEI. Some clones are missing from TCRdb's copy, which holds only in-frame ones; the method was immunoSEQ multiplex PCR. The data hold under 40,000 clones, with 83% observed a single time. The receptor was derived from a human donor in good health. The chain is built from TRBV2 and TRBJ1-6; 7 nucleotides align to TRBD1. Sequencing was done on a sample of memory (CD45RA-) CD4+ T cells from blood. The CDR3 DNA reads TGTGCCAGCAGGGGACAGATGGATTCGCCCCTCCACTTT. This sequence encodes CASRGQMDSPLHF.